These 5 T cell receptor beta chains share one sample of origin, sequenced in a study of blood T cells in healthy people across ages (dated by TCRdb to the mid-2010s). Library preparation employed 5' RACE. Sequencing was carried out with an Illumina HiSeq 2500. A second PCR of roughly 6 to 12 cycles was performed with a sample-barcoded 5' primer and a J-beta primer mix. TCRdb reprocessed the public reads (quality trimming at Q25 with fastp, clone calling with MiXCR) and kept in-frame beta chains. Entries that share a CDR3 protein sequence are merged under the most common genes and DNA. The sample yields about 930,000 distinct CDR3 sequences; roughly 28% were counted once. The ten biggest clones cover roughly 10% of the sample. This sample was shared with a second study, whose subject was T cells of mothers and their children.

Source material: blood. All receptors come from a woman aged 40 to 55 in good health.

Note on this clonotype: A much larger clone lies one base from this, so it may be a read error. The V gene is TRBV5-1, the J gene TRBJ2-7; a weak D match, TRBD1 (5 bases). Per germline, CDR1 SGHRS and CDR2 YFSETQ. V lost 4 bases and J lost 3, with 11 bases in between. This CDR3 comprises 13 residues. In DNA form, the CDR3 reads TGCGCCAGCAGCCCTACCAGGGACTACGAGCAGTACTTC. It encodes CASSPTRDYEQYF.

This clonotype was observed many times. The V gene is TRBV29-1, the J gene TRBJ2-5; TRBD2 agrees at 16 bases. The length of the CDR3 is 18 residues. V shed 5 bases, J shed 5 bases, and the junction held 14 bases outside the gene matches. CDR1 SQVTM and CDR2 ANQGSEA come from the germline V gene. The CDR3 loop is CSVHIGTSGGAEWETQYF. CDR3 DNA sequence: TGCAGCGTTCACATTGGGACTAGCGGGGGGGCGGAATGGGAGACCCAGTACTTC. Based on the CDR3 plus reference TRBV29-1 and TRBJ2-5, the full variable domain is SAVISQKPSRDICQRGTSLTIQCQVDSQVTMMFWYRQQPGQSLTLIATANQGSEATYESGFVIDKFPISRPNLTFSTLTVSNMSPEDSSIYLCSVHIGTSGGAEWETQYFGPGTRLLVL.

In its sample, this clonotype was seen a few times. The rearrangement joins TRBV20-1 to TRBJ2-3, with D possibly TRBD2 on 6 matching bases. Germline lookup yields CDR1 DFQATT and CDR2 SNEGSKA (reference sequence). The V end was cut by 5 bases, the J end by 4 bases, with 16 bases between. There are 14 residues in the CDR3. This chain's CDR3 is CSADGLSGADTQYF. CDR3 DNA sequence: TGCAGTGCTGACGGGCTTTCGGGGGCAGATACGCAGTATTTT.

This clonotype was seen ten or more times. The CDR3 spells CASTKGLAGGEQFF. In DNA, the CDR3 is TGTGCCAGCACCAAGGGGCTAGCTGGAGGTGAGCAGTTCTTC. The V and J genes are TRBV12-3 or TRBV12-4 and TRBJ2-1; possibly TRBD1 or TRBD2 for D (5 bases each). V gave up 7 bases and J gave up 9 bases, with 19 bases separating them. The CDR3 covers 14 residues.

This clonotype showed up just once. A much larger clone lies one base from this, so it may be a read error. Here the CDR3 reads CSVTLGDTKGYRYTF. CDR3 nucleotide sequence: TGCAGCGTGACCCTTGGCGACACCAAGGGCTATCGCTACACCTTC. The V and J genes are TRBV29-1 and TRBJ1-2; no firm D call. Germline V gene lookup returns CDR1 SQVTM and CDR2 ANQGSEA. The CDR3 runs 15 residues.